This TCR beta chain was captured by sequencing in a study of radiation and T cells in renal cell carcinoma (dated by TCRdb to the early 2020s). A note on the overall study: In total, 50 or so samples underwent TCR beta sequencing: around 25 tumors plus 27 peripheral blood samples. The last blood draw happened 4 weeks after radiation, timed to coincide with nephrectomy. Across all 53 samples, 4,016,671 unique CDR3 nucleotide sequences, encoding 2.5 million to 3 million unique CDR3 amino acid sequences, were identified.

Explained via the paper, the time point label denotes: blood 4 weeks post-SBRT, at nephrectomy. Interpreted using the paper, the treatment or condition label stands for: 15 Gy SBRT to primary tumor, nephrectomy 4 weeks later. The samples were obtained from a clinical trial, where primary renal cell carcinomas were treated with 15 Gy stereotactic body radiation therapy and then removed by nephrectomy 4 weeks afterward. Serial peripheral blood from radiation-treated patients was sampled at baseline, 2 weeks and 4 weeks after SBRT to track tumor-enriched clonotypes. Renal cell carcinoma with clear cell pathology was present in all patients. The QIAamp DNA Blood Mini Kit (Qiagen) was used to prepare genomic DNA for TCR sequencing. The analyses included only samples that passed all quality control checks. A remark on this clone: The clone's antigen remains unknown. No clone much larger than this one lies a single base away; base qualities are absent.

TCR beta libraries were generated from genomic DNA with the immunoSEQ kit, following the manufacturer's recommendations. Library preparation used a first multiplex PCR with proprietary primers, then a second PCR adding unique barcodes, with bead cleanups after each round. A kit-provided positive control reaction and a negative control reaction were included in every sample batch. The final libraries were assessed on an Agilent 4200 TapeStation D1000 ScreenTape, pooled by volume, and quantified by qPCR. Sequencing ran on an Illumina NextSeq500 with a MidOutput 150-cycle cartridge, using 156 Read1 and 15 Index1 cycles with kit custom primers. The pooled library was loaded at approximately 0.92 pM with approximately 18% PhiX control spiked in. In the original analysis: Vendor-processed data were analyzed in R, and a clonotype was defined as all T cells sharing the same CDR3 nucleotide sequence. In the clone abundance analyses, frequencies in each sample were normalized to that sample's 10,000 most abundant clones. Public T cell clones, which averaged fewer than five per sample, were excluded before analysis. Tumor-enriched clonotypes and baseline blood-enriched clonotypes were defined as those with an abundance difference of at least 32-fold between compartments. A beta-binomial differential abundance model was applied to find clonotypes that expanded or contracted between blood time points. Tumor-blood repertoire similarity was measured with the Baroni-Urbani and Buser coefficient, and group comparisons used two-tailed Wilcoxon tests in R. TCRdb limited this immuneACCESS table to in-frame rearrangements with V and J called. A share of clones is missing; checked studies link under half to unresolved V genes, and the rest is unexplained. V, J and clone size derive from that table, while D and trimming were established from the DNA sequence. The sample table contains just over 95,000 clones; only one count was recorded for about 79% of them. The top ten clones comprise approximately 7.2% of the sample.

The CDR3 spans 14 residues, from the cysteine through the phenylalanine. Of the read, only the CDR3 DNA is kept; its 42 bases are in frame from base 1. According to the germline V gene, CDR1 reads MNHNS and CDR2 reads SASEGT. Ends trimmed: V by 6 bases, J by 3 bases; bases unmatched to a gene: 1. Here is what the overall study found, with its caveats: Because pretreatment tumor biopsies were not available, the baseline intratumoral presence of clonotypes could not be determined. An increase in top tumor clonotypes in blood was observed from baseline to 2 weeks post-radiation, followed by contraction by 4 weeks, which was taken to suggest transient expansion of tumor-resident clones. Effects of radiation dose or scheduling on the TCR repertoire could not be addressed with the single-armed trial design. Blood repertoire dynamics were not followed beyond 4 weeks after treatment.

The material sequenced was blood, taken from a patient whose treatment included radiotherapy and nephrectomy. The clonotype comes from a man aged 60-69 years with renal cell carcinoma. The V gene is TRBV6-1 and the J gene is TRBJ2-1; TRBD1 lines up with 11 middle nucleotides. The CDR3 protein: CASRGTGGYNEQFF. The DNA sequence is TGTGCCAGCAGGGGGACAGGGGGCTACAATGAGCAGTTCTTC.